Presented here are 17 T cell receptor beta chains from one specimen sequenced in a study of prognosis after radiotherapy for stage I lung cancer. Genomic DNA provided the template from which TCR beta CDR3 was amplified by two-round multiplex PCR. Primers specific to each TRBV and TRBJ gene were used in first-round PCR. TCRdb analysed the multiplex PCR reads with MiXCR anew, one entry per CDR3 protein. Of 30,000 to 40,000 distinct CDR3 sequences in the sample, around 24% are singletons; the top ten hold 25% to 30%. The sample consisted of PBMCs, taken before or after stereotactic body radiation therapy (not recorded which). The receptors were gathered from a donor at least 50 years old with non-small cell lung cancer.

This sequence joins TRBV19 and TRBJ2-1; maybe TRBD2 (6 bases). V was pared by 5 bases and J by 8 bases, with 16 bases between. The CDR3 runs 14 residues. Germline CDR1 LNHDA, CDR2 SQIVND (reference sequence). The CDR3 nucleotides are TGTGCCAGTAGTCCCTTGGGGGGTCGGGATGAGCAGTTCTTC. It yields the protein CASSPLGGRDEQFF.

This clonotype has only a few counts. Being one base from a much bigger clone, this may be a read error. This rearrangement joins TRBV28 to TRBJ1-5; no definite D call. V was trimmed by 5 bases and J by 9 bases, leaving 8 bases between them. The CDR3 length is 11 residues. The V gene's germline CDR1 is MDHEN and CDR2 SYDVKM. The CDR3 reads CASSGDRPQHF. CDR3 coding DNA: TGTGCCAGCAGTGGTGATCGGCCCCAGCATTTT.

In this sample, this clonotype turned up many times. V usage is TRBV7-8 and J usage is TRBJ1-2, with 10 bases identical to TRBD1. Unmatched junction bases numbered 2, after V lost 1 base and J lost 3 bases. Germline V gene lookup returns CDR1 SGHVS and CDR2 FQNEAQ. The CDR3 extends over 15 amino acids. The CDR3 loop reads CASSLDGTGDYGYTF. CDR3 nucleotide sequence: TGTGCCAGCAGCTTAGACGGGACAGGGGACTATGGCTACACCTTC.

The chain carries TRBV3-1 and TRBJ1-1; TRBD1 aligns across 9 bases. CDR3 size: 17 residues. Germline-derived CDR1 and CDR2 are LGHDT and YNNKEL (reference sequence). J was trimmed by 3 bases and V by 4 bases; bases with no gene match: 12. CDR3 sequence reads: CASSPKGQGRVDTEAFF. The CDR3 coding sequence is TGTGCCAGCAGCCCAAAGGGACAGGGCAGGGTGGACACTGAAGCTTTCTTT.

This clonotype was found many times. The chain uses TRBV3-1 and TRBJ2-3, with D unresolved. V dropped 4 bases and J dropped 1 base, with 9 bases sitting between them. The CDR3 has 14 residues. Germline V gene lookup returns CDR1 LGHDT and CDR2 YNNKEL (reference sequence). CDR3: CASSPTMGTDTQYF. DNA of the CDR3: TGTGCCAGCAGCCCCACAATGGGCACAGATACGCAGTATTTT.

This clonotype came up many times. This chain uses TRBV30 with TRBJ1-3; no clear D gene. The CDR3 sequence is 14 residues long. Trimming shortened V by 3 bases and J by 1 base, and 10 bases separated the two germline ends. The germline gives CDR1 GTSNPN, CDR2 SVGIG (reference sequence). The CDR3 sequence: CAWRGGWSGNTIYF. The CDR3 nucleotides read TGTGCCTGGAGAGGAGGTTGGTCTGGAAACACCATATATTTT.

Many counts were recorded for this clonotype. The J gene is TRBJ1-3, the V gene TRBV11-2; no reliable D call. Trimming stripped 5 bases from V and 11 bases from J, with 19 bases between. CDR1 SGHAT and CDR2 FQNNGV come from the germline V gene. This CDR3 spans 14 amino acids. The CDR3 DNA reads TGTGCCAGCAGCCCAAGTCGGCGATTTACCGCCATATATTTT. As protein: CASSPSRRFTAIYF.

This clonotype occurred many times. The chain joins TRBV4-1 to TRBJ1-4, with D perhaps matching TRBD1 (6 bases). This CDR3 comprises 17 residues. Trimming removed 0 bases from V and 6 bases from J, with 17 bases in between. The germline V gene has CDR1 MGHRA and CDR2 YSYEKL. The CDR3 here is CASSQDPRRGQDEKLFF. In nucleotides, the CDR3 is TGCGCCAGCAGCCAAGATCCCAGGCGGGGGCAGGATGAAAAACTGTTTTTT.

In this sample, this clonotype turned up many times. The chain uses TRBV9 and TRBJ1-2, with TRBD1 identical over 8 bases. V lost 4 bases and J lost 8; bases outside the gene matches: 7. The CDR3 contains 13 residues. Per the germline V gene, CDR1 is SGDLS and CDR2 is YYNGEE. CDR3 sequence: CASSTTDREGYTF. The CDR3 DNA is TGTGCCAGCAGCACGACGGACAGGGAAGGCTACACCTTC.

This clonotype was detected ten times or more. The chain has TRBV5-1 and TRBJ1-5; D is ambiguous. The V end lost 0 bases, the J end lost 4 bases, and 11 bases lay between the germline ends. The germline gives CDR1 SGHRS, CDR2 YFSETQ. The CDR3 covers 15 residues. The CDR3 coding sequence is TGCGCCAGCAGCTTGGACGGGGTGCGGAATCAGCCCCAGCATTTT. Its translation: CASSLDGVRNQPQHF.

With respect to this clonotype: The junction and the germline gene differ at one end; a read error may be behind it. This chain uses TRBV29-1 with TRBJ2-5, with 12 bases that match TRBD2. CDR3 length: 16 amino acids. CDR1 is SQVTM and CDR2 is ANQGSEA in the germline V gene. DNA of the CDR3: TGCAGCGTAGAAGGACTAGCGGGACTCCGGGGGGAGACCCAGTACTTC. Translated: CSVEGLAGLRGETQYF.

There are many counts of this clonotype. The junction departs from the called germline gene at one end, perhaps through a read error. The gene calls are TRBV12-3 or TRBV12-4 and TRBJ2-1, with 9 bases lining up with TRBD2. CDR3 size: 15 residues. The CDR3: CASSLAGVGHNEQFF. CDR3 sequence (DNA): TGTGCCAGCAGCTTAGCGGGAGTCGGCCACAATGAGCAGTTCTTC.

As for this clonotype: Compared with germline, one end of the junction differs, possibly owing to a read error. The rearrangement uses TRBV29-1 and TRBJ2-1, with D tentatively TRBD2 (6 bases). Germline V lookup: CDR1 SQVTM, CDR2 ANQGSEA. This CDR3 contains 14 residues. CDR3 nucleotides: TGCAGCGTAATAGCGGAGGACTCCAACAATGAGCAGTTCTTC. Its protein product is CSVIAEDSNNEQFF.

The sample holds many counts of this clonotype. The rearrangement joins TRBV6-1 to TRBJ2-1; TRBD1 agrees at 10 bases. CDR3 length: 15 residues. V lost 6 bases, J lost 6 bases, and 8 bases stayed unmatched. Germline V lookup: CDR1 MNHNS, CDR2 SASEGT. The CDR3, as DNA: TGTGCCAGCAGCAGACAGGGGGCGGGGGTCAATGAGCAGTTCTTC. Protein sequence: CASSRQGAGVNEQFF.

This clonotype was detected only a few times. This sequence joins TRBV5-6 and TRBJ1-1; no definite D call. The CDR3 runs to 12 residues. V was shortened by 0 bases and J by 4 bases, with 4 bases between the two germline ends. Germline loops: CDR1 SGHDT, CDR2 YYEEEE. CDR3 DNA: TGTGCCAGCAGCTTGGAATCCACTGAAGCTTTCTTT. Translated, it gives CASSLESTEAFF.

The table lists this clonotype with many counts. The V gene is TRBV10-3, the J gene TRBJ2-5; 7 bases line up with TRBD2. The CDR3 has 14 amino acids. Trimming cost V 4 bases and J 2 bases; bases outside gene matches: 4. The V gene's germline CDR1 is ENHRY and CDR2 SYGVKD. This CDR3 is CAISGPSGQETQYF. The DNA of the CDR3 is TGTGCCATCAGTGGGCCTAGCGGACAAGAGACCCAGTACTTC.

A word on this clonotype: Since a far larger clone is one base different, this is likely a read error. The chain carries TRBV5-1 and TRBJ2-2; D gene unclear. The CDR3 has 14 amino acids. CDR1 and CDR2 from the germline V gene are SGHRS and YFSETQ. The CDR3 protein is CASSVDGRTWELFF. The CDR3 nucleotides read TGTGCCAGCAGCGTAGATGGTAGGACCTGGGAGCTGTTTTTT.